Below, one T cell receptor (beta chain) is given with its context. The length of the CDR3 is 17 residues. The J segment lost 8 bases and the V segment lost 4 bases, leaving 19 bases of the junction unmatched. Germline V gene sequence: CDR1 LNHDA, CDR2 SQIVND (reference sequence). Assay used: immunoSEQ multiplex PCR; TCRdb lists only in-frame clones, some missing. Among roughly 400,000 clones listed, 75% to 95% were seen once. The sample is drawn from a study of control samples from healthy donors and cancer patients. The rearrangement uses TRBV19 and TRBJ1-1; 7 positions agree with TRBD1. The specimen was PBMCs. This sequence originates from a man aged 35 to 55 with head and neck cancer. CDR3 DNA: TGTGCCAGTAGTAGAGACACAGGGGTGGGATTAGAAGCAGAAGCTTTCTTT. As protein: CASSRDTGVGLEAEAFF.